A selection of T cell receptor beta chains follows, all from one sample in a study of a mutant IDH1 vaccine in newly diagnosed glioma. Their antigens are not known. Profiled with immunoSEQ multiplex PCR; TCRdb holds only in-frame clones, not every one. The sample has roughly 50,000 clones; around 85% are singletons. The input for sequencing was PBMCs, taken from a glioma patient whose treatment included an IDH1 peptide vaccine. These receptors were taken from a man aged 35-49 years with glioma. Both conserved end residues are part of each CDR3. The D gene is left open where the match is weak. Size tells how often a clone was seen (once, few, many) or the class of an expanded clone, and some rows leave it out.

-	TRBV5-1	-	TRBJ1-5	CASSFEGLDQPQHF	TGCGCCAGCAGCTTTGAGGGGTTGGATCAGCCCCAGCATTTT
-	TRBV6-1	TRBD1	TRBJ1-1	CASSDQGATEAFF	TGTGCCAGCAGTGATCAGGGGGCCACTGAAGCTTTCTTT
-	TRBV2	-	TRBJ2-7	CASSTTGDEQYF	TGTGCCAGCAGTACAACAGGAGACGAGCAGTACTTC
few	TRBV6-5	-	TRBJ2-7	CASNSPTGSSYEQYF	TGTGCCAGCAATTCCCCGACCGGGAGCTCCTACGAGCAGTACTTC
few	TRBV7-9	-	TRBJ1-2	CASSLARQGSYGYTF	TGTGCCAGCAGCTTAGCGCGGCAGGGAAGCTATGGCTACACCTTC
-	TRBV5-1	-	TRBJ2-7	CASSLAGAGDEQYF	TGCGCCAGCAGCTTGGCGGGGGCGGGGGACGAGCAGTACTTC
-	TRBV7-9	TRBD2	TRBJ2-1	CASSLGGGNNEQFF	TGTGCCAGCAGCTTGGGCGGGGGAAACAATGAGCAGTTCTTC
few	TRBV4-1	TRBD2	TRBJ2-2	CASSFSGTSYTGELFF	TGCGCCAGCAGCTTCTCCGGGACTAGTTACACCGGGGAGCTGTTTTTT
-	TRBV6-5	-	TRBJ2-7	CASSYSLGGSYEQYF	TGTGCCAGCAGTTACTCCCTCGGCGGCTCCTACGAGCAGTACTTC
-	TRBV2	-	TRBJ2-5	CASSRGPSRETQYF	TGTGCCAGCAGTAGAGGGCCTAGCAGAGAGACCCAGTACTTC
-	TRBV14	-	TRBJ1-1	CASSHIGRWTEAFF	TGTGCCAGCAGCCATATCGGCAGATGGACTGAAGCTTTCTTT
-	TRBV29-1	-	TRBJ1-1	CSVLRQGNTEAFF	TGCAGCGTTCTACGGCAGGGGAACACTGAAGCTTTCTTT
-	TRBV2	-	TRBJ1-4	CASSRTSEKLFF	TGTGCCAGCAGTCGGACTAGTGAAAAACTGTTTTTT
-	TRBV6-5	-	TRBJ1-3	CASSKTAPSGNTIYF	TGTGCCAGCAGCAAGACAGCACCCTCTGGAAACACCATATATTTT
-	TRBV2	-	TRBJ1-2	CASSGSGTEYGYTF	TGTGCCAGCAGCGGTTCTGGGACGGAGTATGGCTACACCTTC
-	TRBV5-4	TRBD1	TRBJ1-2	CASRPWTGSRYGYTF	TGTGCCAGCCGCCCTTGGACAGGGTCACGCTATGGCTACACCTTC
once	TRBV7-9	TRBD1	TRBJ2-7	CASSLGQGVYEQYF	TGTGCCAGCAGCTTAGGACAGGGGGTCTACGAGCAGTACTTC
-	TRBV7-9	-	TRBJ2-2	CASSPRLEEVTGELFF	TGTGCCAGCAGCCCCCGCCTAGAGGAGGTAACCGGGGAGCTGTTTTTT
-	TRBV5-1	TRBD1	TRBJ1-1	CASSLDRGNTEAFF	TGCGCCAGCAGCCTCGACAGGGGGAACACTGAAGCTTTCTTT
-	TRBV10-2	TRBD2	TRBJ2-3	CASIVAGGHTDTQYF	TGCGCCAGCATAGTAGCGGGGGGCCACACAGATACGCAGTATTTT
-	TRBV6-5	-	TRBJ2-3	CASSYRVATDTQYF	TGTGCCAGCAGTTATCGGGTAGCAACAGATACGCAGTATTTT
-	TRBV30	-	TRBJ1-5	CAWSVQGGSNQPQHF	TGTGCCTGGAGTGTACAGGGAGGAAGCAATCAGCCCCAGCATTTT
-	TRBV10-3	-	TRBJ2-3	CAIREGGNTDTQYF	TGTGCCATCAGAGAGGGGGGGAACACAGATACGCAGTATTTT
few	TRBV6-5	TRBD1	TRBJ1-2	CASSYSSQGSDGYTF	TGTGCCAGCAGTTACTCGTCACAGGGGAGTGATGGCTACACCTTC
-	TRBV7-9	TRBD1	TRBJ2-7	CASSWGPSGGGYEQYF	TGTGCCAGCAGCTGGGGGCCATCAGGGGGCGGCTACGAGCAGTACTTC
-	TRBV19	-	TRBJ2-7	CASADRYEQYF	TGTGCCAGCGCCGACAGATACGAGCAGTACTTC
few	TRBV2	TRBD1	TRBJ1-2	CASSPVGTGNNYGYTF	TGTGCCAGCAGTCCCGTCGGGACAGGGAATAACTATGGCTACACCTTC
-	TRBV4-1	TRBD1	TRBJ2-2	CASSQRDRGWSIGGELFF	TGCGCCAGCAGCCAACGGGACAGGGGTTGGAGTATCGGCGGGGAGCTGTTTTTT
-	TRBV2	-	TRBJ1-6	CASSSHPGLNSPLHF	TGTGCCAGCAGTAGTCACCCAGGCCTTAATTCACCCCTCCACTTT
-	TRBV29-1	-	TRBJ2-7	CSVVQDTYEQYF	TGCAGCGTTGTCCAGGATACCTACGAGCAGTACTTC
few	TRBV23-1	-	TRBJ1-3	CASNRESGEDTIYF	TGCGCCAGCAACAGGGAATCGGGGGAAGACACCATATATTTT
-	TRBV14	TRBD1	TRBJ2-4	CASSQALQGAGNIQYF	TGTGCCAGCAGCCAAGCTCTACAGGGGGCCGGAAACATTCAGTACTTC
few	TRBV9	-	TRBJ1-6	CASSTTHSPLHF	TGTGCCAGCAGCACAACTCATTCACCCCTCCACTTT
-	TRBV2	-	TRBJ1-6	CASRGDLSPLHF	TGTGCCAGCAGAGGGGATCTTTCACCCCTCCACTTT
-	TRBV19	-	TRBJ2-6	CASSIDASSGANVLTF	TGTGCCAGTAGTATAGATGCCAGCTCTGGGGCCAACGTCCTGACTTTC
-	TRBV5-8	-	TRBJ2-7	CASSLEGTPSYEQYF	TGTGCCAGCAGCTTGGAAGGGACACCTTCCTACGAGCAGTACTTC
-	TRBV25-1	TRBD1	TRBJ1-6	CASSGRDSLHF	TGTGCCAGCAGTGGTCGGGACAGCCTCCACTTT
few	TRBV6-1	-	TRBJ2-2	CASPRAQHTGELFF	TGTGCCAGCCCCCGGGCCCAGCACACCGGGGAGCTGTTTTTT
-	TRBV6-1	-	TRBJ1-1	CASTTLRGGPEAFF	TGTGCCAGCACAACGTTGCGGGGGGGTCCTGAAGCTTTCTTT
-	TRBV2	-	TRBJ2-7	CASSEGQGVPYEQYF	TGTGCCAGCAGTGAAGGGCAGGGAGTCCCCTACGAGCAGTACTTC
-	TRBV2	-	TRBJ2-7	CASSDRYEQYF	TGTGCCAGCAGTGACAGATACGAGCAGTACTTC
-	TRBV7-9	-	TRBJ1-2	CASSPSGGLSNYGYTF	TGTGCCAGCAGCCCCTCGGGGGGGCTTTCTAACTATGGCTACACCTTC
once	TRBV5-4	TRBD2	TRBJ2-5	CASSLSTSGGAEETQYF	TGTGCCAGCAGCTTATCGACTAGCGGGGGCGCCGAGGAGACCCAGTACTTC
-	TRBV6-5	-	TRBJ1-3	CASSYQWEASGNTIYF	TGTGCCAGCAGTTACCAATGGGAGGCCTCTGGAAACACCATATATTTT
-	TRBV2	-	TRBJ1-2	CASSGIGLRGYTF	TGTGCCAGCAGTGGGATAGGGCTACGAGGCTACACCTTC
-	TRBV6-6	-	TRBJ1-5	CASTDPGGNQPQHF	TGTGCCAGCACTGACCCTGGAGGCAATCAGCCCCAGCATTTT
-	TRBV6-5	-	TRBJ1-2	CASRPQGRNGYTF	TGTGCCAGCAGGCCCCAGGGGCGGAATGGCTACACCTTC
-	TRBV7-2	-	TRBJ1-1	CASHRDLNTEAFF	TGTGCCAGCCACAGGGACCTGAACACTGAAGCTTTCTTT
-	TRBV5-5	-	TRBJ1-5	CASSTRPDVYQPQHF	TGTGCCAGCAGCACCCGACCGGACGTATATCAGCCCCAGCATTTT
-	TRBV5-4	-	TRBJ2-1	CASSPNRVRGNEQFF	TGTGCCAGCAGCCCGAATCGGGTACGGGGCAATGAGCAGTTCTTC
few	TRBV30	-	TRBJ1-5	CAWSGVNQPQHF	TGTGCCTGGAGTGGAGTAAATCAGCCCCAGCATTTT
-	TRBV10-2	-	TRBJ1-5	CASSEGTYSNQPQHF	TGCGCCAGCAGTGAGGGCACTTATAGCAATCAGCCCCAGCATTTT
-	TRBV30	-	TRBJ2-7	CAWSRAGSNYEQYF	TGTGCCTGGAGTAGGGCAGGGAGTAATTACGAGCAGTACTTC